The 23 T cell receptor beta chains listed next were all sequenced from one sample in a study of response to subunit inactivated influenza vaccine. TCRdb re-called the RT-PCR reads with MiXCR, one entry per CDR3 protein. The data contain 500,000 to 750,000 distinct CDR3 sequences, 14% of them singletons. The source material was PBMCs from blood, sampled approximately 12 days after vaccination. Source of these receptors: a man aged 50-59 years who received an inactivated influenza vaccine.

This clonotype occurred many times. The chain couples TRBV7-2 to TRBJ2-7, with D unresolved. The CDR3 is 15 amino acids. The V end was cut by 1 base, the J end by 0 bases, with 10 bases between. The germline V gene encodes CDR1 SGHTA and CDR2 FQGNSA. As DNA, the CDR3 is TGTGCCAGCAGCTTAGATGGCGGTGGCTCCTACGAGCAGTACTTC. This sequence encodes CASSLDGGGSYEQYF.

This chain joins TRBV10-3 and TRBJ2-5, with D unresolved. The CDR3 has 13 amino acids. Trimming took 4 bases from V and 4 from J, leaving 10 bases between them. Germline loops: CDR1 ENHRY, CDR2 SYGVKD. The CDR3 DNA reads as TGTGCCATCAGTGCACATTTCCCAGAGACCCAGTACTTC. Translating gives CAISAHFPETQYF.

This clonotype has at least ten counts. The J gene is TRBJ2-7, the V gene TRBV6-2 or TRBV6-3; a possible D gene is TRBD2 (6 bases). The CDR3 is 15 residues long. V was pared by 3 bases and J by 2 bases, with 14 bases between. Germline lookup yields CDR1 MNHEY and CDR2 SVGEGT. Written as DNA, the CDR3 is TGTGCCAGCAGTTATCAACTAGCCCAGGCCTACGAGCAGTACTTC. It yields the protein CASSYQLAQAYEQYF.

The rearrangement uses TRBV20-1 and TRBJ2-5; TRBD1 aligns across 7 bases. CDR3 length: 14 residues. The V and J ends lost 5 bases and 2 bases, in that order; junction bases with no gene match: 8. CDR1 and CDR2 from the germline V gene are DFQATT and SNEGSKA (reference sequence). The CDR3 loop is CSAPRDSTQETQYF. In DNA, the CDR3 is TGCAGTGCTCCCCGGGACAGCACTCAAGAGACCCAGTACTTC.

The chain couples TRBV11-2 to TRBJ2-7; unclear D gene. Per germline, CDR1 SGHAT and CDR2 FQNNGV. CDR3 length: 17 amino acids. Trimming removed 0 bases at V and 2 bases at J, with 17 bases between. CDR3 loop: CASSLEAVRRAPYEQYF. The CDR3 coding sequence is TGTGCCAGCAGCTTAGAAGCAGTGAGAAGGGCGCCCTACGAGCAGTACTTC. Variable domain in full (rest from reference TRBV11-2 and TRBJ2-7): EAGVAQSPRYKIIEKRQSVAFWCNPISGHATLYWYQQILGQGPKLLIQFQNNGVVDDSQLPKDRFSAERLKGVDSTLKIQPAKLEDSAVYLCASSLEAVRRAPYEQYFGPGTRLTVT.

This clonotype was counted once. CDR3 protein: CASSLLFGWSYEQYF. The CDR3, as DNA: TGTGCCAGCAGCTTATTATTTGGTTGGTCCTACGAGCAGTACTTC. This chain links TRBV7-2 with TRBJ2-7; D unclear. The V end was cut by 2 bases, the J end by 1 base, with 12 bases between. Per the germline V gene, CDR1 is SGHTA and CDR2 is FQGNSA. The CDR3 is made up of 15 amino acids. Looking up the rest from reference TRBV7-2 and TRBJ2-7 gives the full variable domain: GAGVSQSPSNKVTEKGKDVELRCDPISGHTALYWYRQSLGQGLEFLIYFQGNSAPDKSGLPSDRFSAERTGGSVSTLTIQRTQQEDSAVYLCASSLLFGWSYEQYFGPGTRLTVT.

This clonotype was seen only a few times. V and J are TRBV20-1 and TRBJ1-1; 9 nucleotides align to TRBD1. Germline CDR1 reads DFQATT; CDR2 reads SNEGSKA (reference sequence). The CDR3 length is 11 residues. V dropped 5 bases and J dropped 12; count of bases not matched to a gene: 7. DNA for the CDR3: TGCAGTGCTTGGGCCGGGACAGGGTCTTTCTTT. As protein: CSAWAGTGSFF.

This clonotype was counted a few times. The genes are TRBV2 and TRBJ2-1, with 9 bases aligning to TRBD2. Germline V lookup: CDR1 SNHLY, CDR2 FYNNEI. CDR3 length equals 16 residues. With V trimmed by 6 bases and J by 4 bases, 10 bases remained unmatched. CDR3 in amino acids: CASRGSKREEYNEQFF. The CDR3, as DNA: TGTGCCAGCAGGGGTAGCAAGCGGGAGGAATACAATGAGCAGTTCTTC.

This clonotype came up many times. The V call is TRBV18, the J call TRBJ2-5; D may be TRBD2 (6 bases). The V gene's germline CDR1 is KGHSH and CDR2 LQKENI. The CDR3 totals 17 residues. Trimming cost V 1 base and J 2 bases, with 17 bases left between them. Written as DNA, the CDR3 is TGTGCCAGCTCACCACTACCTAGCGTGTCCATGCAAGAGACCCAGTACTTC. This sequence encodes CASSPLPSVSMQETQYF.

This clonotype has a count of ten or more. The genes are TRBV4-1 and TRBJ2-1; the match to TRBD2 covers 7 bases. Trimming removed 4 bases from V and 7 bases from J; junction bases left unmatched: 4. Germline V gene lookup returns CDR1 MGHRA and CDR2 YSYEKL. The CDR3 covers 13 residues. CDR3 in DNA: TGCGCCAGCAGCCTTCTAGCGGCAAATGAGCAGTTCTTC. It is translated as CASSLLAANEQFF.

The table lists this clonotype with a few counts. The V gene is TRBV12-3 or TRBV12-4, the J gene TRBJ1-1; D uncertain. The CDR3 is made up of 14 amino acids. V was trimmed by 6 bases and J by 1 base, leaving 12 bases between them. Here the CDR3 reads CASRGGRGNTEAFF. In nucleotides, the CDR3 is TGTGCCAGCAGGGGTGGACGGGGGAACACTGAAGCTTTCTTT.

Written as DNA, the CDR3 is TGCAGTGCTAACGATAACTATGGCTACACCTTC. Amino acid sequence: CSANDNYGYTF. The rearrangement links TRBV20-1 to TRBJ1-2; no definite D call. Trimming removed 4 bases from V and 1 base from J, with 4 bases in between. Germline V gene sequence: CDR1 DFQATT, CDR2 SNEGSKA (reference sequence). The CDR3 runs to 11 residues.

The table lists this clonotype with a few counts. This chain connects TRBV12-3 or TRBV12-4 to TRBJ1-1, with a tentative D call TRBD1 (6 bases). V lost 5 bases to trimming and J lost 4 bases, with 14 bases between them. The CDR3 runs 14 residues. The CDR3 coding sequence is TGTGCCAGCAGTCGAACAGGGCTGGGCACTGAAGCTTTCTTT. Amino acid sequence: CASSRTGLGTEAFF.

This clonotype came up a few times. The chain has TRBV7-2 and TRBJ2-3; unclear D gene. This CDR3 is 13 amino acids long. Germline CDR1 is SGHTA and CDR2 is FQGNSA. The V gene lost 2 bases and the J gene lost 7 bases, with 10 bases spanning the gap. This CDR3 reads CASSLNPRYTQYF. The CDR3 DNA reads TGTGCCAGCAGCTTAAACCCGCGATATACGCAGTATTTT.

This clonotype has just a few counts. This chain connects TRBV7-2 to TRBJ2-2; 7 positions match TRBD2. Germline lookup yields CDR1 SGHTA and CDR2 FQGNSA. This CDR3 region has 14 residues. After removal of 5 bases from V and 6 bases from J, the junction contained 6 bases not matched to a gene. In nucleotides, the CDR3 is TGTGCCAGCAGCCCCAGTCTAGCGGCCGGGGAGCTGTTTTTT. This encodes CASSPSLAAGELFF. The complete variable domain, with remaining parts taken from reference TRBV7-2 and TRBJ2-2, reads GAGVSQSPSNKVTEKGKDVELRCDPISGHTALYWYRQSLGQGLEFLIYFQGNSAPDKSGLPSDRFSAERTGGSVSTLTIQRTQQEDSAVYLCASSPSLAAGELFFGEGSRLTVL.

The CDR3 sequence is CASRRDANTGELFF. CDR3 sequence (DNA): TGTGCCAGTAGACGGGACGCGAACACCGGGGAGCTGTTTTTT. The chain uses TRBV19 and TRBJ2-2; D possibly uses TRBD1 or TRBD2 (5 bases each). This CDR3 spans 14 amino acids. V was shortened by 6 bases and J by 0 bases, with 8 bases between the two germline ends. Germline values: CDR1 LNHDA, CDR2 SQIVND (reference sequence).

The chain is built from TRBV6-1 and TRBJ1-3, with D uncertain. V was cut by 7 bases and J by 0 bases, with 16 bases left in between. This CDR3 contains 16 residues. From germline, CDR1 is MNHNS and CDR2 SASEGT. The DNA for the CDR3 is TGTGCCAGCACACCCCGCACACCCTTCTCTGGAAACACCATATATTTT. The encoded protein is CASTPRTPFSGNTIYF.

This chain connects TRBV20-1 to TRBJ2-5; no firm D call. Germline V lookup: CDR1 DFQATT, CDR2 SNEGSKA (reference sequence). This CDR3 is 12 amino acids long. Trimming removed 3 bases from V and 2 bases from J, with 7 bases in between. In DNA form, the CDR3 reads TGCAGTGCTAGTGGTCATCAAGAGACCCAGTACTTC. It translates to CSASGHQETQYF.

J is TRBJ1-5 and V is TRBV20-1; D is possibly TRBD1 (5 bases). The CDR3 extends over 14 amino acids. Germline V lookup: CDR1 DFQATT, CDR2 SNEGSKA (reference sequence). Trimming shortened V by 5 bases and J by 2 bases, and 13 bases separated the two germline ends. The CDR3 loop reads CSAYRGGGNQPQHF. The DNA of the CDR3 is TGCAGTGCTTATAGGGGTGGTGGCAATCAGCCCCAGCATTTT.

This clonotype was counted between two and nine times. This chain uses TRBV20-1 with TRBJ2-7, with 9 bases lining up with TRBD1. The CDR3 consists of 18 residues. The trim removed 0 bases at V and 4 bases at J, leaving 16 bases unmatched. Germline V gene sequence: CDR1 DFQATT, CDR2 SNEGSKA (reference sequence). The CDR3 sequence: CSARDRWGSGQGLYEQYF. DNA for the CDR3: TGCAGTGCTAGAGATCGGTGGGGGTCGGGACAGGGTCTGTACGAGCAGTACTTC.

J is TRBJ2-7 and V is TRBV6-2 or TRBV6-3; a weak D match, TRBD2 (5 bases). The CDR3 extends over 14 amino acids. V was clipped by 0 bases and J by 3 bases, with 9 bases between them. CDR1 is MNHEY and CDR2 is SVGEGT in the germline V gene. The CDR3 region is CASSYSSSYYEQYF. The DNA for the CDR3 is TGTGCCAGCAGTTACTCGTCTAGCTACTACGAGCAGTACTTC.

This clonotype was detected only a few times. In DNA, the CDR3 is TGTGCCAGCAGCCAAGATCGGTGGGACAGGGGGAAAAGTGAGCAGTTCTTC. Protein product: CASSQDRWDRGKSEQFF. The V and J genes are TRBV14 and TRBJ2-1; TRBD1 agrees at 11 bases. Trimming took 0 bases from V and 9 from J; bases not matched to a gene: 10. This CDR3 comprises 17 residues. Germline V lookup: CDR1 SGHDN, CDR2 FVKESK.

The rearrangement links TRBV6-1 to TRBJ2-1; TRBD2 matches at 7 bases. There are 14 residues in the CDR3. With V trimmed by 6 bases and J by 5 bases, 7 bases remained unmatched. The V gene's germline CDR1 is MNHNS and CDR2 SASEGT. CDR3 sequence reads: CASSRASGDNEQFF. Written as DNA, the CDR3 is TGTGCCAGCAGCAGGGCTAGCGGAGACAATGAGCAGTTCTTC.